This T cell receptor (beta chain) comes out of a study of T cell responses to AZD1222 COVID-19 vaccine. Findings and caveats of the study: Donors skewed white British and female; clonal diversity was possibly underestimated.

V was clipped by 6 bases and J by 1 base, with 6 bases between them. The CDR3 is 12 residues long. Germline loops: CDR1 SNHLY, CDR2 FYNNEI. Repertoires were generated with immunoSEQ multiplex PCR, while TCRdb's copy carries only in-frame clones and drops some. The sample lists around 160,000 clones; 93% were seen once. In the case of this clone: The antigen remains undetermined.

The sample in question was peripheral blood, obtained on day 0 of AZD1222 vaccination. The chain carries TRBV2 and TRBJ1-1; no definite D call. This TCR was recovered from an adult in good health. CDR3 DNA sequence: TGTGCCAGCAGGTTAGGGAACACTGAAGCTTTCTTT. It encodes CASRLGNTEAFF. Full variable domain (missing parts from reference TRBV2 and TRBJ1-1): EPEVTQTPSHQVTQMGQEVILRCVPISNHLYFYWYRQILGQKVEFLVSFYNNEISEKSEIFDDQFSVERPDGSNFTLKIRSTKLEDSAMYFCASRLGNTEAFFGQGTRLTVV.